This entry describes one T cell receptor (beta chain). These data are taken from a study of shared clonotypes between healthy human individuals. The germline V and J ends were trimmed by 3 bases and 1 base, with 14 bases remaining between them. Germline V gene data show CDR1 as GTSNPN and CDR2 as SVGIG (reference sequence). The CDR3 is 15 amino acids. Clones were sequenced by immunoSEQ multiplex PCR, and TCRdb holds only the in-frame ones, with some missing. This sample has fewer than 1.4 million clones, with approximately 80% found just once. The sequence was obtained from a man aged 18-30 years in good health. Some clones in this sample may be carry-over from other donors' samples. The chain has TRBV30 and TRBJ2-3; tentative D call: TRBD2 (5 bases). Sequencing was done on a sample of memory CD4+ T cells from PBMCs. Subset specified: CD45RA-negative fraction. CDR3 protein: CAWSHLASRTDTQYF. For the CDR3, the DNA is TGTGCCTGGAGCCACCTGGCTAGCCGCACAGATACGCAGTATTTT.